Given below is one T cell receptor beta chain in context. Antigen specificity is unknown. The CDR3 totals 17 residues. Looked up from germline, CDR1 is SEHNR and CDR2 is FQNEAQ (reference sequence). V lost 5 bases, J lost 3 bases, and 7 bases stayed unmatched. TCRdb's copy holds only in-frame clones and misses some; the assay was immunoSEQ multiplex PCR. This sample has some 100,000 clones, with about 83% found just once. This sample is drawn from a study of radiotherapy plus CTLA-4 blockade in lung cancer. Study outcomes and limitations: In blood, TCR clones derived from the tumor expanded after radiotherapy plus ipilimumab.

The gene calls are TRBV7-9 and TRBJ2-6; 10 bases align to TRBD1. Sequenced material: peripheral blood, taken from a patient treated with radiotherapy plus ipilimumab. This sequence originates from a human donor with non-small cell lung cancer who had a partial response to radiotherapy plus ipilimumab. CDR3: CASSPRTGGGGANVLTF. The CDR3, as DNA: TGTGCCAGCAGCCCAAGGACAGGGGGAGGTGGGGCCAACGTCCTGACTTTC. Drawing the rest from reference TRBV7-9 and TRBJ2-6, the complete variable domain is DTGVSQNPRHKITKRGQNVTFRCDPISEHNRLYWYRQTLGQGPEFLTYFQNEAQLEKSRLLSDRFSAERPKGSFSTLEIQRTEQGDSAMYLCASSPRTGGGGANVLTFGAGSRLTVL.